This TCR beta chain emerged from a study of blood T cell repertoires in COVID-19 (dated by TCRdb to about 2020). Broadly, across the study: The collaborator samples originated in the United States, Italy and Spain and spanned the acute and convalescent phases of COVID-19. Subjects who had been exposed to COVID-19, were actively infected with it, or had recovered from it provided the deeply sampled blood TCRbeta repertoires that made up the dataset. HLA class I and class II types, where available, came from metadata supplied by the sample provider rather than from assay-based typing. A freely available public database, intended as a resource for researchers studying the immune response to SARS-CoV-2, is where the repertoires were released. The samples were drawn from two sources: the first 160 participants of the ongoing ImmuneRACE study, and over 950 subjects contributed by 6 global collaborators. The material from the prospective study consisted of cDNA or gDNA derived from T cells, B-cell-depleted T cells, or PBMCs. Sample metadata almost always included a de-identified subject ID, COVID-19 status, age in years and sex.

Concerning this clone: The antigen it recognizes is unknown. Per-nucleotide qualities are absent, and no much larger clonotype sits a single base away.

Trimming accounts for 8 bases at V and 6 bases at J, while the number of junction bases matched to no gene is 3. CDR3 length: 12 amino acids, cysteine to phenylalanine. Only CDR3 DNA remains: 36 bases, in frame from the first base. The germline V gene specifies SNHLY as CDR1 and FYNNEI as CDR2. TCRbeta CDR3 regions were amplified from genomic DNA by means of the immunoSEQ Assay, a bias-controlled multiplex PCR. Under the source paper's analysis protocol: Nucleated cell counts per sample were estimated from amplification of reference gene primers within the assay. Sequence reads were collapsed and filtered to measure the absolute abundance of every unique TCRbeta CDR3 rearrangement. For each sample, productive Simpson clonality was calculated as the square root of Simpson's diversity index over productive rearrangements. TCRdb obtained this table from immuneACCESS and retained in-frame rearrangements with V and J assigned. These tables miss some clones; where compared with another copy, unresolved V genes account for less than half of the shortfall, and the remainder is unexplained. V and J calls and clone size are copied from that table; D and trimming were computed from the DNA. In all, the sample holds roughly 60,000 clones, and 80% to 85% of those were seen once. Jointly, the top ten make up 10% of the sample.

General study outcomes and caveats: How much clinical and demographic metadata was included differed by source and by participant, and the metadata was provided uncurated.

At one collaborating source in Seattle, patients were enrolled during active infection and were followed longitudinally through the course of disease. Each collaborating institution followed its own protocols to collect whole blood in K2EDTA tubes. For TCRbeta analysis, collaborator samples were shipped as frozen whole blood, as isolated PBMCs, or as DNA extracted from either sample type. The chain joins TRBV2 to TRBJ2-7, with 11 bases matching TRBD2. The origin of this receptor is a man aged 25-40 years with COVID-19, enrolled during active disease. The sequencing sample was made of peripheral blood. The nucleotides are TGTGCCAGCGAACTAGCGGGAGTCGAGCAGTACTTC. Translated, it reads CASELAGVEQYF.